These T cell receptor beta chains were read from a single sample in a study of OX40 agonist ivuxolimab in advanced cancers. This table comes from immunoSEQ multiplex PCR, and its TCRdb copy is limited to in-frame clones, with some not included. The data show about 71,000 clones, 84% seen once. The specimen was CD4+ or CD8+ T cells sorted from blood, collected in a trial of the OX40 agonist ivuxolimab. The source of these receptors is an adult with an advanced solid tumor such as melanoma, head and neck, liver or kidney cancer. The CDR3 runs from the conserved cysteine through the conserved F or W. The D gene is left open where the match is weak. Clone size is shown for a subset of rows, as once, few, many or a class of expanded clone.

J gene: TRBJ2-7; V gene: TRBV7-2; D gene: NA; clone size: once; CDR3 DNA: TGTGCCAGCAGCTTAGCACGAAACGGGTTCCTCTACGAGCAGTACTTC; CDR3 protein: CASSLARNGFLYEQYF
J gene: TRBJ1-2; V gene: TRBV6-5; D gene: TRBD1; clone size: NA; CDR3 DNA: TGTGCCAGCAGTTTTACAGGGGGGAATGGCTACACCTTC; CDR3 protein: CASSFTGGNGYTF
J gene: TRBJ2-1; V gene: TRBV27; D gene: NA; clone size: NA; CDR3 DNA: TGTGCCAGCAGTTTATCCGGGACTCCACGCAATGAGCAGTTCTTC; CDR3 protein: CASSLSGTPRNEQFF
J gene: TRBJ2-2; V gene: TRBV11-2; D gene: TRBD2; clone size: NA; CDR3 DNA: TGTGCCAGCAGCCCTAGCGGGAGAAACACCGGGGAGCTGTTTTTT; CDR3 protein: CASSPSGRNTGELFF
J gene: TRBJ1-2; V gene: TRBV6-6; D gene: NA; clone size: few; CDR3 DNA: TGTGCCAGCGTCCCGACAGCGAACTATGGCTACACCTTC; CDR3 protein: CASVPTANYGYTF
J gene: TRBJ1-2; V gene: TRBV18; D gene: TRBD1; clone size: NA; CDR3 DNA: TGTGCCAGCTCACCAGACAGGGCCCTTAGGGGCTACACCTTC; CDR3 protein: CASSPDRALRGYTF
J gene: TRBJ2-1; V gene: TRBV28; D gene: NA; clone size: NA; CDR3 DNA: TGTGCCAGCAAGTGGAGGACCTACAATGAGCAGTTCTTC; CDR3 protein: CASKWRTYNEQFF
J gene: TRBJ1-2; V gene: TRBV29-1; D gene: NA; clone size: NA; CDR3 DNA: TGCAGCGTTGAACCAGGGACCTGGGATGGCTACACCTTC; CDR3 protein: CSVEPGTWDGYTF
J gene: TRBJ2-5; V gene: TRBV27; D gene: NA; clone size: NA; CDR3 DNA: TGTGCCAGTAGTCGGGTTGGAGAGACCCAGTACTTC; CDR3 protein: CASSRVGETQYF
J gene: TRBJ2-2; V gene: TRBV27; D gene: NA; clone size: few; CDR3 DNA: TGTGCCAGCAGTTTTTCCGACGAGACCGGGGAGCTGTTTTTT; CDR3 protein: CASSFSDETGELFF
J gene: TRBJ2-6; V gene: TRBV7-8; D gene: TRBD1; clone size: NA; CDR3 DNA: TGTGCCAGCAGCCCTGGACAGGGGAGAAAACCTGGGGCCAACGTCCTGACTTTC; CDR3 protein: CASSPGQGRKPGANVLTF
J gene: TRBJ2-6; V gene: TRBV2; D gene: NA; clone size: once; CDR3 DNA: TGTGCCAGCAGTGCCGGCTTGGCCAACGTCCTGACTTTC; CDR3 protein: CASSAGLANVLTF
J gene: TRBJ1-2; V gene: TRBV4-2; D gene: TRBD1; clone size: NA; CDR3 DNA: TGTGCCAGCCAGCCGGGACAGGCCGGCTATGGCTACACCTTC; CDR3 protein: CASQPGQAGYGYTF
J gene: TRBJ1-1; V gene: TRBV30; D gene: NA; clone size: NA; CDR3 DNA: TGTGCCTGGAATCCGCGGCCGGGGGAGGACACTGAAGCTTTCTTT; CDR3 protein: CAWNPRPGEDTEAFF
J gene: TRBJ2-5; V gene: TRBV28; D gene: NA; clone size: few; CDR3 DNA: TGTGCCAGCAGCCACCGGGCTCTCGGGCAGGAGACCCAGTACTTC; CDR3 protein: CASSHRALGQETQYF
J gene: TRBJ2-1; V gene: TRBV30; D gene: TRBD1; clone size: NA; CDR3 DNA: TGTGCCTGGAGAGAGACAGGGGGCTACTACAATGAGCAGTTCTTC; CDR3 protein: CAWRETGGYYNEQFF
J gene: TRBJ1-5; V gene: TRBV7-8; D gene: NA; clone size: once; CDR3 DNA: TGTGCCAGCAGCACGCGGACGGCCGGGGATCAGCCCCAGCATTTT; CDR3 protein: CASSTRTAGDQPQHF
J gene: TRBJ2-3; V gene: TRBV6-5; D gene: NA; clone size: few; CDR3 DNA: TGTGCCAGCAGCGACACGACACACTACACAGATACGCAGTATTTT; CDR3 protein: CASSDTTHYTDTQYF
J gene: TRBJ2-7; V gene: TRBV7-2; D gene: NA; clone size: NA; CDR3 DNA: TGTGCCAGCAGCTTAGAAGTCTCCTACGAGCAGTACTTC; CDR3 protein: CASSLEVSYEQYF
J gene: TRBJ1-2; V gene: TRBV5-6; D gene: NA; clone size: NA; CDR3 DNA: TGTGCCAGCAGCTCCATTCGGGTACACGGCTACACCTTC; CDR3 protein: CASSSIRVHGYTF
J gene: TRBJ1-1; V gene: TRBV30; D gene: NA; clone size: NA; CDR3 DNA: TGTGCCTGGAGTGGCTCCTCTTATTTGAGGGATTCGGGCAAGCCCCGCACTGAAGCTTTCTTT; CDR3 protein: CAWSGSSYLRDSGKPRTEAFF
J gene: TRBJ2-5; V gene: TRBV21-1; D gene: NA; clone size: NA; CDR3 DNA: TGTGCCAGCAGCAAAGGGGCTAGAAGAGGGGAGACCCAGTACTTC; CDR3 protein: CASSKGARRGETQYF
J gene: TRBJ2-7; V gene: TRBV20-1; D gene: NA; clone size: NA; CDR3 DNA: TGCAGTGCTCTTAAGGCCTACGAGCAGTACTTC; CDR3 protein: CSALKAYEQYF
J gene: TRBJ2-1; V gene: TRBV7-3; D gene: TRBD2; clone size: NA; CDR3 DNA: TGTGCCAGCAGCCCTTTCGGACTAGCGGTTTACAATGAGCAGTTCTTC; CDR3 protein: CASSPFGLAVYNEQFF
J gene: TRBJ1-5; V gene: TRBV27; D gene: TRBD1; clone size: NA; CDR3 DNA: TGTGCCAGCAGCGTGACAGGGTCTGGCCAGCCCCAGCATTTT; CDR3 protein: CASSVTGSGQPQHF
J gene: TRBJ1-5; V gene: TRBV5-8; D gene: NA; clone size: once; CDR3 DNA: TGTGCCAGCAGCTCAGGGGTTCAGCCCCAGCATTTT; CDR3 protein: CASSSGVQPQHF
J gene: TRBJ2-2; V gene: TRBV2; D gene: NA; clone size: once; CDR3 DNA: TGTGCCAGCAGTGAACAACAGATCCAGAACACCGGGGAGCTGTTTTTT; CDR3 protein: CASSEQQIQNTGELFF
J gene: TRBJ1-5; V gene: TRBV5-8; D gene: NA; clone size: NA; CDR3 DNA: TGTGCCAGCAGCCAGGGACGAGGAGGGTTCAATCAGCCCCAGCATTTT; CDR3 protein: CASSQGRGGFNQPQHF
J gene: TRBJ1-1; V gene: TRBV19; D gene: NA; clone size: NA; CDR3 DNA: TGTGCCAGTAGTTGGCCAGGGATGAACACTGAAGCTTTCTTT; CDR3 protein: CASSWPGMNTEAFF
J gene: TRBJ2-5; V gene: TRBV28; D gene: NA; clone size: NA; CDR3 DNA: TGTGCCAGCAGTTGGGCAGGGCAGGAGACCCAGTACTTC; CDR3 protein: CASSWAGQETQYF
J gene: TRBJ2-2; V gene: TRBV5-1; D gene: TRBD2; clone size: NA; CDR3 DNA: TGCGCCAGCAGCGAATTCCTAGCGGGCCCGAACACCGGGGAGCTGTTTTTT; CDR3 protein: CASSEFLAGPNTGELFF
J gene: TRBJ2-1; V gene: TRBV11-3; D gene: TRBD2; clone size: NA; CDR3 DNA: TGTGCCAGCAGCGTAGGGGGACTAGCGGCGTACAATGAGCAGTTCTTC; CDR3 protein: CASSVGGLAAYNEQFF
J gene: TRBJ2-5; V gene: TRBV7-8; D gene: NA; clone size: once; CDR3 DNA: TGTGCCAGCAGCTTAAAAAGGACCCAAGAGACCCAGTACTTC; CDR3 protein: CASSLKRTQETQYF
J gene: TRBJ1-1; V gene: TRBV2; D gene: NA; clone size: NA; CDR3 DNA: TGTGCCAGCACCTCAGGCCCTCGTACTGAAGCTTTCTTT; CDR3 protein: CASTSGPRTEAFF
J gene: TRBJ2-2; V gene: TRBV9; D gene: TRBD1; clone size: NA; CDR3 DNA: TGTGCCAGCAGCGCGACAGGGGGTATCGGGGAGCTGTTTTTT; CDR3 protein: CASSATGGIGELFF
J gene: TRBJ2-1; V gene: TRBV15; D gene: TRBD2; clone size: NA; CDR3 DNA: TGTGCCACCAGCAGAGCACTAGCGGGAAACAATGAGCAGTTCTTC; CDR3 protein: CATSRALAGNNEQFF
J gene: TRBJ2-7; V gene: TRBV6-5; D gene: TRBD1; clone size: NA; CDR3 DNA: TGTGCCAGCAGATTACAGGGGGCGCGGGAGCAGTACTTC; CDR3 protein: CASRLQGAREQYF
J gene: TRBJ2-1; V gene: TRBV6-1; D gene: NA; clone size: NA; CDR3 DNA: TGTGCCAGCAGCAAGCAGGGGTCCTACAATGAGCAGTTCTTC; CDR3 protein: CASSKQGSYNEQFF
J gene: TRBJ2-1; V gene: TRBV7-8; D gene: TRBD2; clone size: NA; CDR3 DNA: TGTGCCAGCAGCCGAAGGGATGGCGGGGGTTCCTACAATGAGCAGTTCTTC; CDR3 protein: CASSRRDGGGSYNEQFF
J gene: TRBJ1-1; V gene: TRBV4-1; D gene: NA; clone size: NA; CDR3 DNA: TGCGCCAGCAGCCAAGATAAGTCGCAGACGGACACTGAAGCTTTCTTT; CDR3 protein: CASSQDKSQTDTEAFF
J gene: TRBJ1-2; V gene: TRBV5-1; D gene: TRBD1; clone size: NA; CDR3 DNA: TGCGCCAGCAGCCCGGACAGGCGGCGATCCTATGGCTACACCTTC; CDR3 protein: CASSPDRRRSYGYTF
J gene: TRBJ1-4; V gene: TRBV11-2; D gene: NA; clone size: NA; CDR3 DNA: TGTGCCAGCAGCTTTGGGCGGCCCTCTAATGAAAAACTGTTTTTT; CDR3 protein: CASSFGRPSNEKLFF
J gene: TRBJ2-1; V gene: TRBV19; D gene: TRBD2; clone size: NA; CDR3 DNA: TGTGCCAGTAAGTGGTCGGGACTAGCGGGACCTGGCTACAATGAGCAGTTCTTC; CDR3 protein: CASKWSGLAGPGYNEQFF
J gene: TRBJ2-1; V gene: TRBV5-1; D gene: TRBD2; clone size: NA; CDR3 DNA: TGCGCCAGCAACGTAGCGGGAGGTGAAAATGAGCAGTTCTTC; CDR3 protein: CASNVAGGENEQFF
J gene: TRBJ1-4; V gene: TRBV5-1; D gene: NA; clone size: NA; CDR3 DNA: TGCGCCAGCAGGTTCCGACAGAGTACTAATGAAAAACTGTTTTTT; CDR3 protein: CASRFRQSTNEKLFF
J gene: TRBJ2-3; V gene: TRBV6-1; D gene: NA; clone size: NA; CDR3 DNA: TGTGCCAGCAGTGAACCGGCAGGGCCGAGCACAGATACGCAGTATTTT; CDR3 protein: CASSEPAGPSTDTQYF
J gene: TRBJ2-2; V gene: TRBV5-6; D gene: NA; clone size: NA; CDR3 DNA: TGTGCCAGCAGCTTGGAGGTCGGGAGCACCGGGGAGCTGTTTTTT; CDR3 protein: CASSLEVGSTGELFF
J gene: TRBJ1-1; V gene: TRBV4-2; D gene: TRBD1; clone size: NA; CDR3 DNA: TGTGCCAGCAGCCAAGATCTCAGGGGGCTGTTGAAGGCTTTCTTT; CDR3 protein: CASSQDLRGLLKAFF
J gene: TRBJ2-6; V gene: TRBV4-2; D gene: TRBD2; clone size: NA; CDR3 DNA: TGTGCCAGCAGCCCTACCGGGACTAGCGGGGGCTCAACCGGGGCCAACGTCCTGACTTTC; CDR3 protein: CASSPTGTSGGSTGANVLTF
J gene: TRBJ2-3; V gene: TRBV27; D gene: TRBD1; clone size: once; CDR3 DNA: TGTGCCAGCAGTTTATCCAGGGGGACGGCAGATACGCAGTATTTT; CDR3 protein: CASSLSRGTADTQYF
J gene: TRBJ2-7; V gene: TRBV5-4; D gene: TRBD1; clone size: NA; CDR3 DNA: TGTGCCAGCAGCATCCACAAGACAGGGGTCAGCGAGCAGTACTTC; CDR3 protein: CASSIHKTGVSEQYF
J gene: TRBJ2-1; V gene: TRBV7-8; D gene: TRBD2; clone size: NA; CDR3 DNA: TGTGCCAGCAGCTTAGCGAAGTTACTAGCGGGATACGACAATGAGCAGTTCTTC; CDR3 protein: CASSLAKLLAGYDNEQFF
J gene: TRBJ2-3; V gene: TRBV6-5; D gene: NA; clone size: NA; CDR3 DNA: TGTGCCAGCAGTTACGCCTCTCTGGGGGATACGCAGTATTTT; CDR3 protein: CASSYASLGDTQYF
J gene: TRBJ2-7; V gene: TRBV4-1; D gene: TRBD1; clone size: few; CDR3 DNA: TGCGCCAGCAGCCCCCTCAGGGACAGGGACTACGAGCAGTACTTC; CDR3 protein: CASSPLRDRDYEQYF